A single sample is the source of the 22 T cell receptor beta chains below, sequenced in a study of cytomegalovirus exposure and HLA in healthy donors (dated by TCRdb to between 2016 and 2019). Library preparation used the immunoSEQ multiplex PCR assay. For the multiplex PCR, a mixture combining 60 forward primers for TCR Vbeta segments and 13 reverse primers for TCR Jbeta segments was used. Imported from immuneACCESS, the table was reduced by TCRdb to in-frame sequences with V and J called. These copies leave out some clones; in studies compared against another copy, an unresolved V gene accounts for under half, and the cause of the remainder is not known. This sample has some 140,000 clones in its table, and 73% of those were observed once. 1% to 1.5% of the sample lies in the top ten. The specimen was PBMCs. These receptors all stem from a woman in her thirties or forties in good health and CMV-seronegative.

The CDR3 bases are TGTGCCACCAGCAGGAACTCGGGCACTGAAGCTTTCTTT. Protein product: CATSRNSGTEAFF. V and J are TRBV15 and TRBJ1-1; D not certain. CDR3 length: 13 amino acids. From germline, CDR1 is LNHNV and CDR2 YYDKDF (reference sequence). Trimming pared 3 bases from V and 4 bases from J, leaving 9 bases between. Full variable domain (missing parts from reference TRBV15 and TRBJ1-1): DAMVIQNPRYQVTQFGKPVTLSCSQTLNHNVMYWYQQKSSQAPKLLFHYYDKDFNNEADTPDNFQSRRPNTSFCFLDIRSPGLGDTAMYLCATSRNSGTEAFFGQGTRLTVV.

The V call is TRBV15, the J call TRBJ2-2; D is possibly TRBD2 (5 bases). The CDR3 is made up of 16 amino acids. Germline CDR1 reads LNHNV; CDR2 reads YYDKDF (reference sequence). V lost 0 bases to trimming and J lost 0 bases, with 8 bases between them. In nucleotides, the CDR3 is TGTGCCACCAGCAGAGATCTAGCTGCGAACACCGGGGAGCTGTTTTTT. The encoded protein is CATSRDLAANTGELFF.

This chain uses TRBV6-1 with TRBJ2-5; TRBD2 matches at 7 bases. CDR1 MNHNS and CDR2 SASEGT come from the germline V gene. CDR3 length: 16 amino acids. V shed 3 bases, J shed 4 bases, and the junction held 11 bases outside the gene matches. CDR3: CASSDRGVTNGETQYF. The CDR3 coding sequence is TGTGCCAGCAGTGATCGGGGGGTAACGAATGGAGAGACCCAGTACTTC.

The chain recombines TRBV7-8 with TRBJ2-5; D possibly corresponds to TRBD2 (6 bases). The germline V gene has CDR1 SGHVS and CDR2 FQNEAQ. This CDR3 is 17 amino acids long. V shed 0 bases and J shed 5 bases, with 19 bases lying between them. The CDR3 sequence is CASSLAGAGEAGETQYF. The DNA of the CDR3 is TGTGCCAGCAGCTTAGCGGGAGCGGGTGAGGCGGGGGAGACCCAGTACTTC.

V and J are TRBV6-1 and TRBJ1-6; D is possibly TRBD1 (6 bases). The CDR3 totals 16 residues. Germline CDR1 reads MNHNS; CDR2 reads SASEGT. The ends were cut back, 7 bases at V and 2 bases at J, with 15 bases in the middle. The CDR3 loop reads CASTDRGATYNSPLHF. The CDR3 nucleotides are TGTGCCAGCACTGACCGGGGGGCCACCTATAATTCACCCCTCCACTTT.

The rearrangement uses TRBV7-6 and TRBJ2-3, with TRBD2 identical over 7 bases. V trimming: 0 bases; J trimming: 2 bases; junction bases outside the gene matches: 2. The CDR3 contains 15 residues. Per germline, CDR1 SGHVS and CDR2 FNYEAQ. CDR3 coding DNA: TGTGCCAGCAGCTTAGCGGGGGGGGACACAGATACGCAGTATTTT. Amino acid sequence: CASSLAGGDTDTQYF. The full variable domain, in which reference TRBV7-6 and TRBJ2-3 provide the parts outside the CDR3, is GAGVSQSPRYKVTKRGQDVALRCDPISGHVSLYWYRQALGQGPEFLTYFNYEAQQDKSGLPNDRFSAERPEGSISTLTIQRTEQRDSAMYRCASSLAGGDTDTQYFGPGTRLTVL.

This clone has only a few counts. The J gene is TRBJ1-5, the V gene TRBV10-2; a weak D match, TRBD1 (6 bases). Germline V gene sequence: CDR1 WSHSY, CDR2 SAAADI. The CDR3 is 14 amino acids. With 6 bases removed from V and 6 bases from J, the gap between germline ends came to 15 bases. CDR3 region: CASSRPGEGQPQHF. The CDR3 nucleotides read TGCGCCAGCAGCCGACCAGGGGAGGGTCAGCCCCAGCATTTT.

V is TRBV11-1 and J is TRBJ1-4; a possible D gene is TRBD1 (5 bases). Looked up from germline, CDR1 is SGHAT and CDR2 is FQDESV (reference sequence). Trimming shortened V by 0 bases and J by 6 bases, and 8 bases separated the two germline ends. CDR3 length equals 14 residues. Here the CDR3 DNA reads TGTGCCAGCAGCTTAGCCAGGGAGGATGAAAAACTGTTTTTT. Its translation: CASSLAREDEKLFF.

This clone appeared a few times. The chain couples TRBV2 to TRBJ1-2, with 8 bases lining up with TRBD1. In germline, CDR1 is SNHLY, CDR2 FYNNEI. V was clipped by 6 bases and J by 0 bases; unmatched bases: 3. The length of the CDR3 is 14 residues. CDR3 DNA sequence: TGTGCCAGCAGGGTACAGGGGGCTAACTATGGCTACACCTTC. Translating gives CASRVQGANYGYTF.

This chain joins TRBV27 and TRBJ2-3; D is possibly TRBD1 (5 bases). Germline assignment: CDR1 MNHEY and CDR2 SMNVEV (reference sequence). This CDR3 has 15 amino acids. V lost 8 bases to trimming and J lost 1 base, with 16 bases between them. Written as DNA, the CDR3 is TGTGCCAGCCGCAGGGTGGGCGGCGGCACAGATACGCAGTATTTT. This sequence encodes CASRRVGGGTDTQYF.

The table lists this clone with a few counts. CDR3 amino acids: CASSERRMRGTEAFF. The DNA of the CDR3 is TGTGCCAGCAGTGAAAGAAGGATGAGAGGGACTGAAGCTTTCTTT. The chain joins TRBV6-1 to TRBJ1-1; D is uncertain. Per germline, CDR1 MNHNS and CDR2 SASEGT. The CDR3 consists of 15 residues. Between the trimmed V and J ends, which lost 2 bases and 5 bases, there was a span of 15 bases.

The genes are TRBV7-2 and TRBJ1-1; the D is unclear. The CDR3 consists of 14 residues. V was pared by 5 bases and J by 4 bases, with 14 bases between. Germline V gives CDR1 SGHTA, CDR2 FQGNSA. DNA of the CDR3: TGTGCCAGCAGCCACCGCCCTGAGGGCACTGAAGCTTTCTTT. This gives the protein CASSHRPEGTEAFF.

This clone came up a few times. The chain has TRBV6-5 and TRBJ1-2; 7 bases align to TRBD1. This CDR3 region has 15 residues. Germline V gene data show CDR1 as MNHEY and CDR2 as SVGAGI. V was clipped by 2 bases and J by 5 bases; unmatched bases: 8. The CDR3 here is CASSYQAGTAYGYTF. In DNA, the CDR3 is TGTGCCAGCAGTTACCAAGCCGGGACAGCTTATGGCTACACCTTC.

The chain employs TRBV2 and TRBJ2-4, with 11 nucleotides matching TRBD2. CDR1 is SNHLY, CDR2 FYNNEI, per germline. V was pared by 6 bases and J by 9 bases, with 10 bases of the junction left unmatched. This CDR3 has 15 residues. CDR3 DNA: TGTGCCAGCAGCCCCGCTAGCGGGGGGCGCAGCATTCAGTACTTC. Its translation: CASSPASGGRSIQYF.

This clone was seen only a few times. The rearrangement uses TRBV2 and TRBJ1-5, with D possibly being TRBD1 (6 bases). Trimming took off 4 bases at V and 1 base at J, with 8 bases between the two ends. Germline-derived CDR1 and CDR2 are SNHLY and FYNNEI. The CDR3 is 14 residues long. The CDR3 region is CASSGTASNQPQHF. Here the CDR3 DNA reads TGTGCCAGCAGTGGGACAGCCAGCAATCAGCCCCAGCATTTT.

The chain combines TRBV11-1 with TRBJ1-1; a weak D match, TRBD1 (5 bases). Trimming pared 5 bases from V and 3 bases from J, leaving 13 bases between. CDR1 and CDR2 (germline): SGHAT, FQDESV (reference sequence). The CDR3 has 14 residues. The CDR3 loop is CASSPGTGDTEAFF. In DNA form, the CDR3 reads TGTGCCAGCAGCCCCGGGACGGGGGACACTGAAGCTTTCTTT.

V gene TRBV2 combines with J gene TRBJ1-1, with D unclear. Trimming pared 2 bases from V and 4 bases from J, leaving 14 bases between. Germline V gives CDR1 SNHLY, CDR2 FYNNEI. The CDR3 extends over 15 amino acids. As DNA, the CDR3 is TGTGCCAGCAGTGAAAGCGAGGGCGAAGTCACTGAAGCTTTCTTT. Encoded protein: CASSESEGEVTEAFF.

The CDR3 reads CASSIDRGSSYNEQFF. The CDR3 nucleotides read TGCGCCAGCAGCATCGACAGGGGGAGCTCCTACAATGAGCAGTTCTTC. This chain joins TRBV5-1 and TRBJ2-1; 9 nucleotides agree with TRBD1. The CDR3 sequence is 16 residues long. Trimming removed 4 bases from V and 0 bases from J; junction bases left unmatched: 5. Germline assignment: CDR1 SGHRS and CDR2 YFSETQ.

In its sample, this clone was seen a few times. This chain connects TRBV28 to TRBJ2-4, with 7 bases that match TRBD1. V lost 7 bases to trimming and J lost 13 bases; unmatched junction nucleotides: 7. The CDR3 loop spans 11 amino acids. Germline assignment: CDR1 MDHEN and CDR2 SYDVKM. CDR3 bases: TGTGCCAGCACCTCGAGGGACAGACAGTACTTC. Its translation: CASTSRDRQYF.

J is TRBJ2-3 and V is TRBV29-1, with 7 positions matching TRBD1. The CDR3 contains 15 residues. The germline V gene encodes CDR1 SQVTM and CDR2 ANQGSEA. V lost 6 bases, J lost 2 bases, and 11 bases stayed unmatched. CDR3 residues: CSVLLTGILTDTQYF. As DNA, the CDR3 is TGCAGCGTCCTTTTGACAGGGATTCTCACAGATACGCAGTATTTT.

This clone was seen a few times. This chain links TRBV7-6 with TRBJ2-2, with 10 positions matching TRBD2. The J segment lost 1 base and the V segment lost 3 bases, leaving 8 bases of the junction unmatched. Germline CDR1 and CDR2: SGHVS and FNYEAQ. There are 18 residues in the CDR3. DNA of the CDR3: TGTGCCAGCAGCTTGATGCCTAGCGGGGGCCTGAACACCGGGGAGCTGTTTTTT. Protein sequence: CASSLMPSGGLNTGELFF.

The gene calls are TRBV28 and TRBJ1-1, with D hard to call. Trimming cost V 6 bases and J 5 bases, with 10 bases left between them. CDR1 is MDHEN, CDR2 SYDVKM, per germline. The CDR3 consists of 12 residues. The CDR3 nucleotides are TGTGCCAGCAGCCTACCCCTGACTGAAGCTTTCTTT. Protein: CASSLPLTEAFF.